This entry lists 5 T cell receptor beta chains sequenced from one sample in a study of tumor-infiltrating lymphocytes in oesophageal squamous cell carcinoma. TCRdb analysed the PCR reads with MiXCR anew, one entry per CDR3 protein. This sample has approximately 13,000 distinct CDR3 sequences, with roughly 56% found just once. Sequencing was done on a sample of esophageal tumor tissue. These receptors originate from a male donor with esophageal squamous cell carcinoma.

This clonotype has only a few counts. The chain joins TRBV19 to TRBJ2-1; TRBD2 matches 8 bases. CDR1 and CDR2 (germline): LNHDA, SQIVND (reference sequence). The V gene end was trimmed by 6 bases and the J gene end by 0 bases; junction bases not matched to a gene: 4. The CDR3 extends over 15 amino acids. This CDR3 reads CASRHSGSSYNEQFF. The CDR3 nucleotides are TGTGCCAGTAGACACAGCGGGAGCTCCTACAATGAGCAGTTCTTC.

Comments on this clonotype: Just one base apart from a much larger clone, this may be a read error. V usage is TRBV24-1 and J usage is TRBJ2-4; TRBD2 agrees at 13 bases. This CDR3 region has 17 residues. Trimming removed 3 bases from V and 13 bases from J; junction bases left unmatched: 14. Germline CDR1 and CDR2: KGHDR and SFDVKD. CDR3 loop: CATSDPGLAGAYNEQYF. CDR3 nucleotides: TGTGCCACCAGTGATCCAGGACTAGCGGGAGCCTACAATGAGCAGTACTTC.

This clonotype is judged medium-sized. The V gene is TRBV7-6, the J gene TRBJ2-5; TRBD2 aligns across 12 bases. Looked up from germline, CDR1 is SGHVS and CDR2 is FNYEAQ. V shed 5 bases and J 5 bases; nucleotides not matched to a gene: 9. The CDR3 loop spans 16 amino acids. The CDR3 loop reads CASSLTSGSGCETQYF. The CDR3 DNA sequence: TGTGCCAGCAGCCTGACTAGCGGGAGTGGATGCGAGACCCAGTACTTC.

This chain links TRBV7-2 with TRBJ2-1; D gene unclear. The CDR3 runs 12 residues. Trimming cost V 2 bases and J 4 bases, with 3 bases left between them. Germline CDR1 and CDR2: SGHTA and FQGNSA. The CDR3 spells CASSLLYNEQFF. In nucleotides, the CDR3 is TGTGCCAGCAGCTTATTATACAATGAGCAGTTCTTC.

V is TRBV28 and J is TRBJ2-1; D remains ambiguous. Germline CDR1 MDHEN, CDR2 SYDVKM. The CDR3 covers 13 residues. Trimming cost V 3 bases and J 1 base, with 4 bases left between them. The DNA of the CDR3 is TGTGCCAGCAGTTTCGGGTCCTACAATGAGCAGTTCTTC. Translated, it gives CASSFGSYNEQFF. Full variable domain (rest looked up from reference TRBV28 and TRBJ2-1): DVKVTQSSRYLVKRTGEKVFLECVQDMDHENMFWYRQDPGLGLRLIYFSYDVKMKEKGDIPEGYSVSREKKERFSLILESASTNQTSMYLCASSFGSYNEQFFGPGTRLTVL.